This TCR beta chain comes out of a study of identical twins. Study findings and constraints: A lower insertion count was a feature of abundant cord blood beta clonotypes, with no such feature in memory repertoires. Analyses of zero insertions could, in part, be confounded by invariant MAIT and iNKT cells.

The V end lost 4 bases, the J end lost 0 bases, and 15 bases lay between the germline ends. CDR1 and CDR2 (germline): SGHDT, YYEEEE. CDR3 length: 16 amino acids. This clonotype was seen at least ten times. Its cognate antigen is unknown. In TCRdb, the 5' RACE reads were re-called with MiXCR into one record per CDR3 protein. The sample carries fewer than 650,000 distinct CDR3 sequences, around 7.5% recorded once. All donors comprised healthy Caucasians. The same sample was also used in a study of yellow fever vaccine responses in identical twins.

The gene calls are TRBV5-6 and TRBJ2-3, with D perhaps TRBD1 (5 bases). The specimen sequenced was PBMCs. This sequence originates from a woman younger than 35 in good health. This CDR3 reads CASSPLEGASTDTQYF. Here the CDR3 DNA reads TGTGCCAGCAGCCCCCTAGAAGGGGCCAGCACAGATACGCAGTATTTT.